The 13 T cell receptor beta chains presented below share a single source sample, sequenced in a study of T cell responses to AZD1222 COVID-19 vaccine. The protocol was immunoSEQ multiplex PCR, while the TCRdb copy is restricted to in-frame clones and leaves out a portion. This sample has about 99,000 clones; over 85% occur once, and the top ten carry roughly 12%. This material consisted of peripheral blood, taken on day 0 of AZD1222 vaccination. The receptor source for this set is an adult in good health.

This clone was recorded once. The rearrangement links TRBV2 to TRBJ1-3, with TRBD1 identical over 12 bases. Germline lookup yields CDR1 SNHLY and CDR2 FYNNEI. The CDR3 has 15 residues. V dropped 4 bases and J dropped 4; count of bases not matched to a gene: 2. The CDR3 here is CASSGDRGLGNTIYF. The CDR3 bases are TGTGCCAGCAGTGGGGACAGGGGGCTCGGAAACACCATATATTTT.

The chain carries TRBV19 and TRBJ2-7, with D possibly being TRBD1 (6 bases). With 5 bases removed from V and 3 bases from J, the gap between germline ends came to 11 bases. This CDR3 comprises 13 residues. The germline V gene encodes CDR1 LNHDA and CDR2 SQIVND (reference sequence). CDR3 DNA sequence: TGTGCCAGTAGTTCCCGGGACAACTACGAGCAGTACTTC. Protein: CASSSRDNYEQYF. The full variable domain, completed using reference TRBV19 and TRBJ2-7, is DGGITQSPKYLFRKEGQNVTLSCEQNLNHDAMYWYRQDPGQGLRLIYYSQIVNDFQKGDIAEGYSVSREKKESFPLTVTSAQKNPTAFYLCASSSRDNYEQYFGPGTRLTVT.

The sample holds a few counts of this clone. This chain uses TRBV10-3 with TRBJ2-2, with a possible D match to TRBD2 (6 bases). Germline CDR1 is ENHRY and CDR2 is SYGVKD. Trimming shortened V by 7 bases and J by 3 bases, and 9 bases separated the two germline ends. This CDR3 comprises 13 residues. The CDR3 here is CAITGLYTGELFF. CDR3 coding DNA: TGTGCCATCACGGGACTCTACACCGGGGAGCTGTTTTTT.

CDR3 loop: CASSKRQGAGGDTQYF. The CDR3 DNA is TGTGCCAGCAGCAAGCGACAGGGGGCAGGTGGAGATACGCAGTATTTT. This chain connects TRBV11-3 to TRBJ2-3, with 10 bases that match TRBD1. Germline V gene sequence: CDR1 SGHNT, CDR2 YENEEA. Trimming at V came to 5 bases and at J to 5 bases, leaving 10 bases not matched to a gene. The CDR3 runs to 16 residues.

The rearrangement joins TRBV9 to TRBJ1-6, with 8 bases fitting TRBD1. The CDR3 runs to 15 residues. Losses at the gene ends were 4 bases for V and 7 bases for J; bases not matched to a gene: 7. From germline, CDR1 is SGDLS and CDR2 YYNGEE. The CDR3: CASSSATGANSPLHF. DNA for the CDR3: TGTGCCAGCAGCTCGGCGACAGGGGCGAATTCACCCCTCCACTTT.

V gene TRBV4-2 combines with J gene TRBJ1-3, with TRBD1 as a possible D gene (6 bases). With 7 bases removed from V and 0 bases from J, the gap between germline ends came to 16 bases. Germline CDR1 is LGHNA and CDR2 is YNFKEQ. The CDR3 has 16 residues. CDR3 nucleotide sequence: TGTGCCAGCACCCAGGACAGTTCCTTCTCTGGAAACACCATATATTTT. Translating it yields CASTQDSSFSGNTIYF.

Only one count was recorded for this clone. This rearrangement joins TRBV30 to TRBJ1-2; the D is unclear. The CDR3 runs to 13 residues. The V end was cut by 2 bases, the J end by 4 bases, with 11 bases between. Germline loops: CDR1 GTSNPN, CDR2 SVGIG (reference sequence). The CDR3 loop reads CAWSLGRIYGYTF. CDR3 sequence (DNA): TGTGCCTGGAGTCTGGGCAGGATCTATGGCTACACCTTC.

The chain employs TRBV9 and TRBJ1-1; a weak D match, TRBD1 (6 bases). Germline-derived CDR1 and CDR2 are SGDLS and YYNGEE. V lost 3 bases and J 1 base, leaving 10 bases between the germline ends. CDR3 length: 14 residues. The CDR3: CASSGQQGNTEAFF. CDR3 coding DNA: TGTGCCAGCAGCGGGCAACAGGGGAACACTGAAGCTTTCTTT.

The gene calls are TRBV13 and TRBJ2-7; D unresolved. The CDR3 has 13 amino acids. Germline CDR1 and CDR2: PRHDT and FYEKMQ (reference sequence). Trimming shortened V by 4 bases and J by 0 bases, and 7 bases separated the two germline ends. The CDR3 nucleotides are TGTGCCAGCAGCTCCCTAGTCTCCTACGAGCAGTACTTC. Translated, it gives CASSSLVSYEQYF.

This chain joins TRBV28 and TRBJ1-5, with no clear D. In germline, CDR1 is MDHEN, CDR2 SYDVKM. Trimming took 8 bases from V and 1 from J, leaving 9 bases between them. The length of the CDR3 is 13 residues. The CDR3 nucleotides read TGTGCCAGCCGGGTGGTGAGCAATCAGCCCCAGCATTTT. Protein product: CASRVVSNQPQHF.

The chain combines TRBV5-4 with TRBJ2-3; D not certain. The CDR3 contains 13 residues. Trimming pared 4 bases from V and 4 bases from J, leaving 10 bases between. From germline, CDR1 is SGHNT and CDR2 YYREEE (reference sequence). Here the CDR3 reads CASSASLPDTQYF. CDR3 bases: TGTGCCAGCAGCGCAAGTCTCCCAGATACGCAGTATTTT.

This clone was detected only once. The chain links TRBV27 to TRBJ1-6; 11 positions match TRBD1. J lost 12 bases, V lost 6 bases, and 4 bases had no gene match. The CDR3 extends over 13 amino acids. CDR1 is MNHEY, CDR2 SMNVEV, per germline (reference sequence). The CDR3, as DNA: TGTGCCAGCAGCGGACAGGGGGCGGTACCCCTCCACTTT. Translating gives CASSGQGAVPLHF.

The chain is built from TRBV20-1 and TRBJ2-1; no reliable D call. Germline CDR1 DFQATT, CDR2 SNEGSKA (reference sequence). CDR3 length: 15 residues. V was clipped by 3 bases and J by 5 bases, with 17 bases between them. The CDR3 DNA sequence: TGCAGTGCTAGTATTCGCCTTCTGGCCAACAATGAGCAGTTCTTC. Translating gives CSASIRLLANNEQFF.